One and the same sample provided the 23 T cell receptor beta chains below, sequenced in a study of cytomegalovirus exposure and HLA in healthy donors. The PCR ran on 60 Vbeta and 13 Jbeta primers. Sequencing was performed with immunoSEQ multiplex PCR; in TCRdb, only in-frame clones are kept and a portion is missing. Of 120,000 to 150,000 clones in the sample, 76% were seen once. Material for sequencing was PBMCs. The receptor source for this set is a young man in good health and CMV-seronegative.

This sequence joins TRBV11-3 and TRBJ2-3; 8 nucleotides align to TRBD1. The CDR3 loop spans 15 amino acids. Germline V gene sequence: CDR1 SGHNT, CDR2 YENEEA. The J segment lost 0 bases and the V segment lost 10 bases, leaving 9 bases of the junction unmatched. CDR3 bases: TGTGCCACCACAGGGACAGGTACTAGCACAGATACGCAGTATTTT. Translated: CATTGTGTSTDTQYF.

This chain connects TRBV11-2 to TRBJ2-7; tentative D call: TRBD2 (6 bases). CDR3 length: 15 amino acids. The germline V gene has CDR1 SGHAT and CDR2 FQNNGV. V was trimmed by 2 bases and J by 1 base, leaving 12 bases between them. The chain's CDR3 is CASSLSTSWSYEQYF. Here the CDR3 DNA reads TGTGCCAGCAGCTTATCTACTAGCTGGTCCTACGAGCAGTACTTC.

The rearrangement joins TRBV6-5 to TRBJ1-2; possibly TRBD1 for D (5 bases). V was trimmed by 8 bases and J by 3 bases, leaving 16 bases between them. The CDR3 is made up of 14 amino acids. Germline CDR1 is MNHEY and CDR2 is SVGAGI. The CDR3 sequence: CASQERSGDYGYTF. CDR3 bases: TGTGCCAGCCAAGAACGATCGGGGGACTATGGCTACACCTTC.

The V gene is TRBV7-9, the J gene TRBJ2-7; D may be TRBD1 (6 bases). The CDR3 spans 15 residues. From germline, CDR1 is SEHNR and CDR2 FQNEAQ (reference sequence). The V gene lost 0 bases and the J gene lost 0 bases, with 9 bases spanning the gap. CDR3 sequence: CASSLAQGTSYEQYF. For the CDR3, the DNA is TGTGCCAGCAGCTTAGCGCAGGGGACCTCCTACGAGCAGTACTTC.

The V and J genes are TRBV30 and TRBJ1-2; TRBD1 might be the D (6 bases). The CDR3 runs to 15 residues. With 2 bases removed from V and 2 bases from J, the gap between germline ends came to 15 bases. The germline CDR1 and CDR2 sequences are GTSNPN and SVGIG (reference sequence). CDR3 protein: CAWSRETGANYGYTF. The DNA for the CDR3 is TGTGCCTGGAGTAGGGAGACAGGTGCGAACTATGGCTACACCTTC.

The V gene is TRBV19, the J gene TRBJ1-1; TRBD1 might be the D (6 bases). CDR1 is LNHDA and CDR2 is SQIVND in the germline V gene (reference sequence). Trimming shortened V by 8 bases and J by 1 base, and 20 bases separated the two germline ends. The CDR3 totals 16 residues. The CDR3 sequence is CASSSDRFSGNTEAFF. The CDR3, as DNA: TGTGCCAGTTCCAGCGACAGGTTCTCGGGGAACACTGAAGCTTTCTTT.

This clone was seen only a few times. CDR3 protein: CASSLTSKLEQFF. CDR3 DNA sequence: TGTGCCAGCAGCTTAACGTCCAAACTTGAGCAGTTCTTC. The rearrangement joins TRBV7-3 to TRBJ2-1; D ambiguous. Trimming left V 0 bases short and J 9 bases short, with 9 bases between. CDR3 size: 13 residues. CDR1 is SGHTA and CDR2 is FQGTGA in the germline V gene.

The rearrangement joins TRBV18 to TRBJ2-5; 8 positions match TRBD1. This CDR3 has 15 amino acids. Germline V gene lookup returns CDR1 KGHSH and CDR2 LQKENI. V lost 4 bases, J lost 4 bases, and 8 bases stayed unmatched. The CDR3 sequence is CASSQRQGWRETQYF. CDR3 coding DNA: TGTGCCAGCTCACAGAGACAGGGGTGGCGAGAGACCCAGTACTTC.

The chain couples TRBV27 to TRBJ1-1; D gene ambiguous. In germline, CDR1 is MNHEY, CDR2 SMNVEV (reference sequence). Trimming took off 2 bases at V and 3 bases at J, with 7 bases between the two ends. The CDR3 length is 13 residues. In nucleotides, the CDR3 is TGTGCCAGCAGTTTAGGAGCCTACACTGAAGCTTTCTTT. Its protein product is CASSLGAYTEAFF.

The CDR3 reads CASSMTVSPYEQYF. The CDR3 DNA follows: TGCGCCAGCAGCATGACAGTTTCTCCCTACGAGCAGTACTTC. The rearrangement links TRBV5-1 to TRBJ2-7; tentative D call: TRBD1 (5 bases). Trimming cost V 4 bases and J 2 bases, with 13 bases left between them. The CDR3 runs 14 residues. CDR1 and CDR2 (germline): SGHRS, YFSETQ. Filled out from reference TRBV5-1 and TRBJ2-7, the complete variable domain reads KAGVTQTPRYLIKTRGQQVTLSCSPISGHRSVSWYQQTPGQGLQFLFEYFSETQRNKGNFPGRFSGRQFSNSRSEMNVSTLELGDSALYLCASSMTVSPYEQYFGPGTRLTVT.

This clone appeared a single time. The chain combines TRBV7-2 with TRBJ2-7; 7 nucleotides match TRBD2. V lost 5 bases to trimming and J lost 6 bases; unmatched junction nucleotides: 7. The CDR3 covers 13 residues. Per germline, CDR1 SGHTA and CDR2 FQGNSA. Here the CDR3 DNA reads TGTGCCAGCAGCCCGCATGGGGGGGTCGAGCAGTACTTC. It encodes CASSPHGGVEQYF.

V and J are TRBV2 and TRBJ2-7; 8 bases line up with TRBD1. Germline V gene sequence: CDR1 SNHLY, CDR2 FYNNEI. After removal of 7 bases from V and 1 base from J, the junction contained 18 bases not matched to a gene. This CDR3 has 18 residues. This CDR3 reads CASTEITGQGGPSYEQYF. The CDR3 bases are TGTGCCAGCACCGAAATTACTGGACAGGGTGGCCCATCCTACGAGCAGTACTTC.

In this sample, this clone turned up once. This rearrangement joins TRBV28 to TRBJ2-3; TRBD2 matches at 8 bases. The CDR3 extends over 15 amino acids. The germline V gene encodes CDR1 MDHEN and CDR2 SYDVKM. Trimming removed 2 bases from V and 3 bases from J; junction bases left unmatched: 4. In DNA form, the CDR3 reads TGTGCCAGCAGTTTACCGGGAGGGAAGACAGATACGCAGTATTTT. Protein: CASSLPGGKTDTQYF.

This sequence joins TRBV5-4 and TRBJ2-7, with 10 bases lining up with TRBD1. The germline V gene encodes CDR1 SGHNT and CDR2 YYREEE (reference sequence). The CDR3 has 15 amino acids. V lost 4 bases, J lost 3 bases, and 7 bases stayed unmatched. The CDR3 spells CASSPLGQGDYEQYF. The CDR3 DNA reads as TGTGCCAGCAGCCCCCTAGGACAGGGGGACTACGAGCAGTACTTC.

The chain is built from TRBV7-9 and TRBJ2-5, with 12 bases matching TRBD2. The J segment lost 4 bases and the V segment lost 5 bases, leaving 5 bases of the junction unmatched. Per germline, CDR1 SEHNR and CDR2 FQNEAQ (reference sequence). This CDR3 is built from 15 residues. The CDR3 reads CASSAGLAGRETQYF. The CDR3 DNA reads as TGTGCCAGCAGCGCTGGACTAGCGGGGCGAGAGACCCAGTACTTC.

This clone was seen a handful of times. This chain joins TRBV30 and TRBJ1-5, with D maybe TRBD1 (6 bases). V was pared by 3 bases and J by 0 bases, with 9 bases between. Germline CDR1 GTSNPN, CDR2 SVGIG (reference sequence). There are 14 residues in the CDR3. CDR3 bases: TGTGCCTGGAGGCCAGGGGCTAGCAATCAGCCCCAGCATTTT. As protein: CAWRPGASNQPQHF.

V gene TRBV7-2 combines with J gene TRBJ2-1, with 10 bases identical to TRBD2. V shed 7 bases and J 9 bases; nucleotides not matched to a gene: 9. The length of the CDR3 is 14 residues. The V gene's germline CDR1 is SGHTA and CDR2 FQGNSA. DNA of the CDR3: TGTGCCAGCATACTTTCGGGACTAGCGAGTGAGCAGTTCTTC. Protein product: CASILSGLASEQFF.

This clone was seen once. The chain uses TRBV11-2 and TRBJ2-6, with D unclear. The V and J ends lost 6 bases and 0 bases respectively, with 6 bases between them. This CDR3 comprises 14 residues. Germline V gene sequence: CDR1 SGHAT, CDR2 FQNNGV. In DNA form, the CDR3 reads TGTGCCAGCAGACAAAACTCTGGGGCCAACGTCCTGACTTTC. This codes for CASRQNSGANVLTF. The variable domain in full, completed from reference TRBV11-2 and TRBJ2-6, reads EAGVAQSPRYKIIEKRQSVAFWCNPISGHATLYWYQQILGQGPKLLIQFQNNGVVDDSQLPKDRFSAERLKGVDSTLKIQPAKLEDSAVYLCASRQNSGANVLTFGAGSRLTVL.

The chain employs TRBV30 and TRBJ1-2; D perhaps matches TRBD1 (5 bases). The CDR3 covers 12 residues. Germline CDR1 is GTSNPN and CDR2 is SVGIG (reference sequence). Trimming removed 2 bases from V and 8 bases from J, with 12 bases in between. CDR3 region: CAWSPQGGGYTF. The CDR3 DNA follows: TGTGCCTGGAGTCCTCAGGGAGGCGGCTACACCTTC.

The V and J genes are TRBV4-2 and TRBJ2-7, with 11 nucleotides matching TRBD1. The CDR3 totals 15 residues. CDR1 and CDR2 from the germline V gene are LGHNA and YNFKEQ. J lost 2 bases, V lost 0 bases, and 0 bases had no gene match. The CDR3 protein is CASSQEDRGPYEQYF. The CDR3 DNA reads as TGTGCCAGCAGCCAAGAGGACAGGGGGCCCTACGAGCAGTACTTC.

The chain links TRBV13 to TRBJ2-3; weak D call: TRBD2 (5 bases). V was clipped by 1 base and J by 4 bases, with 9 bases between them. Germline assignment: CDR1 PRHDT and CDR2 FYEKMQ (reference sequence). This CDR3 has 14 residues. CDR3 region: CASSLAGSADTQYF. For the CDR3, the DNA is TGTGCCAGCAGCTTAGCGGGGAGTGCAGATACGCAGTATTTT.

V usage is TRBV5-4 and J usage is TRBJ2-3; tentatively, D is TRBD1 (5 bases). The V end lost 0 bases, the J end lost 0 bases, and 11 bases lay between the germline ends. Germline CDR1 reads SGHNT; CDR2 reads YYREEE (reference sequence). CDR3 length equals 16 residues. In DNA, the CDR3 is TGTGCCAGCAGCTTGGGGGGCGGTAGTAGCACAGATACGCAGTATTTT. Amino acid sequence: CASSLGGGSSTDTQYF.

V is TRBV7-9 and J is TRBJ1-2, with D maybe TRBD1 (6 bases). The CDR3 loop spans 13 amino acids. Germline V CDR1 and CDR2: SEHNR, FQNEAQ (reference sequence). Trimming left V 5 bases short and J 4 bases short, with 11 bases between. In nucleotides, the CDR3 is TGTGCCAGCAGCCGACAGGACAGCTATGGCTACACCTTC. This encodes CASSRQDSYGYTF.